The T cell receptor (beta chain) under discussion was sequenced for a study of shared clonotypes between healthy human individuals. Sequencing used immunoSEQ multiplex PCR; TCRdb keeps in-frame clones, though not all of them. The repertoire consists of roughly 700,000 clones, with approximately 79% occurring once and the leading ten covering under 2%. The donor cohort consisted entirely of Caucasian adults residing in Nashville, Tennessee. The CDR3 runs 15 residues. The V gene's germline CDR1 is MDHEN and CDR2 SYDVKM. V was trimmed by 6 bases and J by 2 bases, leaving 14 bases between them. The chain joins TRBV28 to TRBJ1-3, with D possibly being TRBD1 (6 bases). The clonotype comes from a young woman in good health. Sequences were obtained from memory CD4+ T cells sorted from blood. Subset meaning: CD45RA-negative fraction. The CDR3 protein is CASRLRGTAGNTIYF. In DNA form, the CDR3 reads TGTGCCAGCAGGTTAAGGGGGACGGCTGGAAACACCATATATTTT.